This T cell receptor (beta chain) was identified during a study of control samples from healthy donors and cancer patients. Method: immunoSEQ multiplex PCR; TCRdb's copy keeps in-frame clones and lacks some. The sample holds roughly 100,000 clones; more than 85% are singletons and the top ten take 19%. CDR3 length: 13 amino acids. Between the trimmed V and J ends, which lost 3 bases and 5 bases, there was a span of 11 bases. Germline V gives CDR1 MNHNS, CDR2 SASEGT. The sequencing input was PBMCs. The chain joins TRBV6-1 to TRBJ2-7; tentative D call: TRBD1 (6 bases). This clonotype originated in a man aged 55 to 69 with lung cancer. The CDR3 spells CASSEVNRDEQYF. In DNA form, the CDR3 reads TGTGCCAGCAGTGAGGTCAACAGGGACGAGCAGTACTTC.